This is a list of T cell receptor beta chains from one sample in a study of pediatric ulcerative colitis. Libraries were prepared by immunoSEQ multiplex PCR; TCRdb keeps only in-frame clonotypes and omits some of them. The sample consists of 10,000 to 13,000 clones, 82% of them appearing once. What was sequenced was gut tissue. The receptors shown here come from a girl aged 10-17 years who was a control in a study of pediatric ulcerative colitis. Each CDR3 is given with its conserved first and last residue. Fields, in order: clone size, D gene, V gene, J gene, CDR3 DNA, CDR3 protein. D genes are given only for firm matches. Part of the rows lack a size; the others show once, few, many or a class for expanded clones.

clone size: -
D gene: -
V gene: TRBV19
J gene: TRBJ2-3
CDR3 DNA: TGTGCCAGTACCCCGGCAGGGGATAACACAGATACGCAGTATTTT
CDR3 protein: CASTPAGDNTDTQYF

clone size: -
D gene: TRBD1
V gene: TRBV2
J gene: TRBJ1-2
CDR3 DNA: TGTGCCAGCAGTGACCGGGACAGCACGTTTATGAATGGCTACACCTTC
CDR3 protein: CASSDRDSTFMNGYTF

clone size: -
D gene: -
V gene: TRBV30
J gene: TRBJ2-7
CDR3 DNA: TGTGCCTGGAGTAGAATCAAACAGGAGCCGTACTTC
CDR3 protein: CAWSRIKQEPYF

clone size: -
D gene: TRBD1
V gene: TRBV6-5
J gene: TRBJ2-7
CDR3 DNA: TGTGCCAGCAGTTACGCCACCGGGACAGGGTCCTACGAGCAGTACTTC
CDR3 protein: CASSYATGTGSYEQYF

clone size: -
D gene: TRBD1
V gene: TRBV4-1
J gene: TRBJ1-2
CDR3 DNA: TGCGCCAGCAGCCCATTGGCGGCGGACAGGGACTATGGCTACACCTTC
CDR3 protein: CASSPLAADRDYGYTF

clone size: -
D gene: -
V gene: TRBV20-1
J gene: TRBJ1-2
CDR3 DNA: TGCAGTGCACCCGTAGGGAAGTGGGACCTCTTC
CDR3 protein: CSAPVGKWDLF

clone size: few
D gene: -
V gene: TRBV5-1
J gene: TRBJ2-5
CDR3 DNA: TGCGCCAGCAGCTTGGGCTGGATAACGGACGCCCGGGAGACCCAGTACTTC
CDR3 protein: CASSLGWITDARETQYF

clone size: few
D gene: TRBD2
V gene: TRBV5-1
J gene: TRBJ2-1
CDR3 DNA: TGCGCCAGCAGCACGAGCGGGGAATCCTACAATGAGCAGTTCTTC
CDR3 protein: CASSTSGESYNEQFF

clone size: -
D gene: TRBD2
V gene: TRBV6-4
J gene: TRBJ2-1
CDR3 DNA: TGTGCCAGCAGTGAAACTAGCGGGGGATACAATGAGCAGTTCTTC
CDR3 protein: CASSETSGGYNEQFF

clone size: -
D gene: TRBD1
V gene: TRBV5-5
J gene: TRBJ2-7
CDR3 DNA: TGTGCCAGCAGCCTAGGGACAGACTACGAGCAGTACTTC
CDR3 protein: CASSLGTDYEQYF

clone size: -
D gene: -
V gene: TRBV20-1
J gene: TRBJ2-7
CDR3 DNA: TGCAGTGCTAGAGACAACTACGAGCAGTACTTC
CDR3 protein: CSARDNYEQYF

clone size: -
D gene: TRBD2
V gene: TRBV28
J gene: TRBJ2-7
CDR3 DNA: TGTGCCAGCAGTCCACAACGGACTAGCGGGCGCTACGAGCAGTACTTC
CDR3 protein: CASSPQRTSGRYEQYF

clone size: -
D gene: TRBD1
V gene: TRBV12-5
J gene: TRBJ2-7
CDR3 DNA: TGTGCTAGTGGTTGGAACAGGGGTGCCACCTACGAGCAGTACTTC
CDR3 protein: CASGWNRGATYEQYF

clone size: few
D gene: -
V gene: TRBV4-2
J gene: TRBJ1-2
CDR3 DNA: TGTGCCAGCAGCCAAGTAGGGGAAGGCTACACCTTC
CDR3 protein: CASSQVGEGYTF

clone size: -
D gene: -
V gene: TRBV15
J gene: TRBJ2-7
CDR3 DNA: TGTGCCACCAGCAGAGCTCGGCTCCACGAGCAGTACTTC
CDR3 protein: CATSRARLHEQYF

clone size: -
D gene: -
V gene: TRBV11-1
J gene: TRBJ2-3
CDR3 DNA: TGTGCCAGCAGCTTAGGGTGGGACACAGATACGCAGTATTTT
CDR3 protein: CASSLGWDTDTQYF